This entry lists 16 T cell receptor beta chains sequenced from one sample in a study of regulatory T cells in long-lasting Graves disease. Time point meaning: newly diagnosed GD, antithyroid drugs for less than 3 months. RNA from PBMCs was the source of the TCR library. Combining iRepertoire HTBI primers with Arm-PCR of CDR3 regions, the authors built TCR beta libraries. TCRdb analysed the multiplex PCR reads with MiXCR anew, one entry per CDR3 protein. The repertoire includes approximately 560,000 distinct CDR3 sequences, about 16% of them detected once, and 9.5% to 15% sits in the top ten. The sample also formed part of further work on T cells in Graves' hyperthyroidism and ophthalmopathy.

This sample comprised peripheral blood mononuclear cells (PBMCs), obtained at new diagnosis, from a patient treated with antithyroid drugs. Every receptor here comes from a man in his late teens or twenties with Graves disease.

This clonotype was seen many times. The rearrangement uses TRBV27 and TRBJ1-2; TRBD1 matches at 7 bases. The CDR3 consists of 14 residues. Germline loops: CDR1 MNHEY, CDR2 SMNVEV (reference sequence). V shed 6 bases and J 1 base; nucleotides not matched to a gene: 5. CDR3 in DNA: TGTGCCAGCAGCCTCTCAGGGGGTAACTATGGCTACACCTTC. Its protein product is CASSLSGGNYGYTF.

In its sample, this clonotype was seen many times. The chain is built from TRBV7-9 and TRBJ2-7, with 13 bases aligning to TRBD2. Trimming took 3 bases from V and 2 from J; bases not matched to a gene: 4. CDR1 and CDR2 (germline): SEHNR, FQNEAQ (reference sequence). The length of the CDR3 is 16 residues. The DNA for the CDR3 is TGTGCCAGCAGCTTGGGACTAGCGGGACGCACCTACGAGCAGTACTTC. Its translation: CASSLGLAGRTYEQYF.

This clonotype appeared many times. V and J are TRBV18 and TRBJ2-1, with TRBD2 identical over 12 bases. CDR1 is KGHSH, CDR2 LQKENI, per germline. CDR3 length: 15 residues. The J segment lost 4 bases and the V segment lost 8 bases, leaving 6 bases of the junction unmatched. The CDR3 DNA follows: TGTGCCAGCAGCCAAACTAGCGGGGGGTACAATGAGCAGTTCTTC. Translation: CASSQTSGGYNEQFF.

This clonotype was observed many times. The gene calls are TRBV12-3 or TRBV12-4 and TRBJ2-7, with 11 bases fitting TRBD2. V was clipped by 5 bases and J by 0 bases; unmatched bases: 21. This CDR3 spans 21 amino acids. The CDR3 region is CASSTGSGQPGTSGSSYEQYF. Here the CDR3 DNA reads TGTGCCAGCAGTACCGGTTCGGGACAGCCCGGGACTAGCGGTAGCTCCTACGAGCAGTACTTC.

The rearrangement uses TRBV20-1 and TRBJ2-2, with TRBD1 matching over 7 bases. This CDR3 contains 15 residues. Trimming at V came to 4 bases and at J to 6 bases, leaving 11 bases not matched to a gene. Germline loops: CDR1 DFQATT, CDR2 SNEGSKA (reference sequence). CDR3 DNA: TGCAGTGCTATTAACCGGGACAGTAACGCCGGGGAGCTGTTTTTT. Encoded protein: CSAINRDSNAGELFF.

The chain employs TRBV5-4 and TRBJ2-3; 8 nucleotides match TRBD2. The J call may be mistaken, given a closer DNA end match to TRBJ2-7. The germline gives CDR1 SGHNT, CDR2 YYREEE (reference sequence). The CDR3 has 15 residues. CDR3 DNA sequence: TGTGCCAGCAGCAGGGGACTAAGCGGGAGCTACGAGCAGTACTTC. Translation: CASSRGLSGSYEQYF.

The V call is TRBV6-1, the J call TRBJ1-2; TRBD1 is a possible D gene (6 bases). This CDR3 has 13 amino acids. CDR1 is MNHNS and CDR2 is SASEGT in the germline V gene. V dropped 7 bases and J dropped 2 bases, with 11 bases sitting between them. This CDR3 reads CASNPGQNYGYTF. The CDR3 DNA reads TGTGCCAGCAACCCCGGACAGAACTATGGCTACACCTTC.

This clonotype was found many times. The CDR3 is CASSPRGQGVETQYF. For the CDR3, the DNA is TGTGCCAGCAGTCCCCGTGGGCAGGGGGTGGAGACCCAGTACTTC. The V gene is TRBV28, the J gene TRBJ2-5; 7 bases match TRBD1. CDR3 size: 15 residues. Germline V gene sequence: CDR1 MDHEN, CDR2 SYDVKM. With 5 bases clipped from V and 5 bases from J, the junction kept 11 bases outside the gene matches.

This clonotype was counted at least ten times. CDR3 sequence: CASSLGPGIVGDTQYF. Written as DNA, the CDR3 is TGTGCCAGCAGCTTGGGCCCGGGGATCGTAGGAGATACGCAGTATTTT. The J gene is TRBJ2-1, the V gene TRBV11-2, with D perhaps TRBD2 (5 bases). Judging by the DNA end, TRBJ2-3 fits better; the J call may be wrong. CDR1 and CDR2 (germline): SGHAT, FQNNGV. CDR3 size: 16 residues.

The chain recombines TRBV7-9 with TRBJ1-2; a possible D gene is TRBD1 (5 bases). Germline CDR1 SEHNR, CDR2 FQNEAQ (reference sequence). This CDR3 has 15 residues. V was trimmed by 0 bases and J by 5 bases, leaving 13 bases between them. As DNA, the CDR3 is TGTGCCAGCAGCTTAGCTGGGACGGTCGAGTATGGCTACACCTTC. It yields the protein CASSLAGTVEYGYTF.

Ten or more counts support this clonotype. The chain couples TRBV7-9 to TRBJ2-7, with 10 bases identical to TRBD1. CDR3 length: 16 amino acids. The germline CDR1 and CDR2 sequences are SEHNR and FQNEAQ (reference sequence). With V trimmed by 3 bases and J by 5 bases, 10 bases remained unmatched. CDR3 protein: CASSFGRDRGYHEQYF. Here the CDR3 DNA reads TGTGCCAGCAGCTTCGGCCGGGACAGGGGTTATCACGAGCAGTACTTC.

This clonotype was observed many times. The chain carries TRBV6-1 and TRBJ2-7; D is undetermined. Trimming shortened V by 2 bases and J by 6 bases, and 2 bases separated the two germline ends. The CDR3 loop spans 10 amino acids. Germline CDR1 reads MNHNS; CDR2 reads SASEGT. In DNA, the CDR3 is TGTGCCAGCAGTGAAACCGAGCAGTACTTC. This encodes CASSETEQYF.

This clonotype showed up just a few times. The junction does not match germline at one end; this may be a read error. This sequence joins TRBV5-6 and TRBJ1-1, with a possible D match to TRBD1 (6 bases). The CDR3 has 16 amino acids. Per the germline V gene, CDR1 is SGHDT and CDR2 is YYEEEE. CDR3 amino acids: CASSLDQPGQNTKAFF. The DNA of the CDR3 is TGTGCCAGCAGCTTGGACCAACCGGGACAAAACACTAAAGCTTTCTTT. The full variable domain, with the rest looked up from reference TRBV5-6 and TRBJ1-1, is DAGVTQSPTHLIKTRGQQVTLRCSPKSGHDTVSWYQQALGQGPQFIFQYYEEEERQRGNFPDRFSGHQFPNYSSELNVNALLLGDSALYLCASSLDQPGQNTKAFFGQGTRLTVV.

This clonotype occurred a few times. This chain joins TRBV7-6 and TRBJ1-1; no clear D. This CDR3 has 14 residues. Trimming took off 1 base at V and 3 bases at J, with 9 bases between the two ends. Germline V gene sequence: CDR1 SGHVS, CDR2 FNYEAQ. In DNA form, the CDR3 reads TGTGCCAGCAGCTTAGGGTCTTTAGACACTGAAGCTTTCTTT. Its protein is CASSLGSLDTEAFF. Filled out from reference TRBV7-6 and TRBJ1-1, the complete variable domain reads GAGVSQSPRYKVTKRGQDVALRCDPISGHVSLYWYRQALGQGPEFLTYFNYEAQQDKSGLPNDRFSAERPEGSISTLTIQRTEQRDSAMYRCASSLGSLDTEAFFGQGTRLTVV.

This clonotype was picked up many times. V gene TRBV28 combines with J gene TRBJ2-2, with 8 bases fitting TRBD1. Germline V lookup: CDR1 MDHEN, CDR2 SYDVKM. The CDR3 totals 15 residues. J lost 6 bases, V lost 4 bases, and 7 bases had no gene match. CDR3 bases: TGTGCCAGCAGTTCTGGACAGGGAAGGTCCGGGGAGCTGTTTTTT. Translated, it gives CASSSGQGRSGELFF.

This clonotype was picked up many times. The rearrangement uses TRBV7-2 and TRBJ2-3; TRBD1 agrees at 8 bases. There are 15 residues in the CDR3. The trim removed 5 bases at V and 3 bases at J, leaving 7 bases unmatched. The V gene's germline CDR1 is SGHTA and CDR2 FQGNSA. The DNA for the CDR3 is TGTGCCAGCAGCCCACAGGGGGTACGGACAGATACGCAGTATTTT. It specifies CASSPQGVRTDTQYF.